Each of the 21 T cell receptor beta chains below was sequenced from the same sample in a study of blood T cell repertoires in COVID-19. Using immunoSEQ multiplex PCR, the repertoire was profiled, and TCRdb retains in-frame clones only, with some absent. Of about 330,000 clones listed, more than 70% are singletons. Sequenced: PBMCs or T cells enriched from blood (not recorded which). Receptors originate from a woman aged 30 to 39 who had recovered from COVID-19.

The chain links TRBV30 to TRBJ1-1; D is uncertain. The CDR3 runs 13 residues. Looked up from germline, CDR1 is GTSNPN and CDR2 is SVGIG (reference sequence). V was trimmed by 5 bases and J by 2 bases, leaving 12 bases between them. The CDR3 region has the DNA TGTGCCTGGCAACCCGGGAGAAACACTGAAGCTTTCTTT. Its protein is CAWQPGRNTEAFF. The full variable domain, in which reference TRBV30 and TRBJ1-1 provide the parts outside the CDR3, is SQTIHQWPATLVQPVGSPLSLECTVEGTSNPNLYWYRQAAGRGLQLLFYSVGIGQISSEVPQNLSASRPQDRQFILSSKKLLLSDSGFYLCAWQPGRNTEAFFGQGTRLTVV.

The chain joins TRBV6-1 to TRBJ1-1, with D hard to call. CDR1 MNHNS and CDR2 SASEGT come from the germline V gene. V dropped 3 bases and J dropped 3 bases, with 11 bases sitting between them. The CDR3 has 14 amino acids. The CDR3 DNA reads TGTGCCAGCAGTGAGGTATTCAGGTACACTGAAGCTTTCTTT. Translating gives CASSEVFRYTEAFF.

The chain has TRBV30 and TRBJ1-1; 7 positions match TRBD1. Trimming at V came to 4 bases and at J to 6 bases, leaving 8 bases not matched to a gene. Germline V CDR1 and CDR2: GTSNPN, SVGIG (reference sequence). The CDR3 is 13 amino acids. DNA for the CDR3: TGTGCCTGGAAGGGGGCGGCGATCGCTGAAGCTTTCTTT. Its protein product is CAWKGAAIAEAFF.

The rearrangement joins TRBV3-1 (or the pseudogene TRBV3-2) to TRBJ1-6, with D possibly matching TRBD1 (5 bases). Trimming left V 4 bases short and J 8 bases short, with 18 bases between. Germline V gene lookup returns CDR1 LGHDT and CDR2 YNNKEL (reference sequence). This CDR3 has 16 residues. CDR3 coding DNA: TGTGCCAGCAGCCCCGTCTTGTCAGGGATAGATTCACCCCTCCACTTT. As protein: CASSPVLSGIDSPLHF.

The chain joins TRBV10-3 to TRBJ2-2; 10 bases are shared with TRBD1. This CDR3 is 16 amino acids long. The germline CDR1 and CDR2 sequences are ENHRY and SYGVKD. With 6 bases clipped from V and 2 bases from J, the junction kept 6 bases outside the gene matches. Here the CDR3 reads CAISLRDRGNTGELFF. The CDR3 bases are TGTGCCATCAGCCTGAGGGACAGGGGAAACACCGGGGAGCTGTTTTTT.

V and J are TRBV7-2 and TRBJ1-2; 7 positions agree with TRBD1. The V gene end was trimmed by 5 bases and the J gene end by 3 bases; junction bases not matched to a gene: 6. The CDR3 is 14 residues long. Germline assignment: CDR1 SGHTA and CDR2 FQGNSA. The CDR3 loop is CASSRGTDYYGYTF. CDR3 DNA: TGTGCCAGCAGCCGGGGGACAGACTACTATGGCTACACCTTC.

This clone appeared once. The chain joins TRBV5-5 to TRBJ1-1, with D unresolved. The CDR3 is 13 residues long. Trimming took 1 base from V and 4 from J, leaving 8 bases between them. Germline values: CDR1 SGHKS, CDR2 YYEKEE (reference sequence). CDR3 nucleotide sequence: TGTGCCAGCAGCTTGTCGGGGTTCACTGAAGCTTTCTTT. This translates into CASSLSGFTEAFF.

The V and J genes are TRBV27 and TRBJ2-1; D call uncertain. With 5 bases removed from V and 2 bases from J, the gap between germline ends came to 13 bases. The CDR3 contains 15 residues. Germline V gene data show CDR1 as MNHEY and CDR2 as SMNVEV (reference sequence). This chain's CDR3 is CASSPLAAAYNEQFF. In nucleotides, the CDR3 is TGTGCCAGCAGTCCACTTGCGGCCGCCTACAATGAGCAGTTCTTC.

V usage is TRBV7-9 and J usage is TRBJ2-3; a possible D gene is TRBD1 (5 bases). Germline loops: CDR1 SEHNR, CDR2 FQNEAQ (reference sequence). The V gene lost 4 bases and the J gene lost 8 bases, with 10 bases spanning the gap. The CDR3 is made up of 12 amino acids. Here the CDR3 DNA reads TGTGCCAGCAGCTCCAGGGCCCGTACGCAGTATTTT. This codes for CASSSRARTQYF.

The rearrangement links TRBV24-1 to TRBJ1-5; no clear D. Trimming shortened V by 9 bases and J by 1 base, and 12 bases separated the two germline ends. The CDR3 runs to 14 residues. CDR1 and CDR2 from the germline V gene are KGHDR and SFDVKD. The CDR3 DNA reads as TGTGCCACCTCAAGACGGGGAAGCAATCAGCCCCAGCATTTT. Translated, it gives CATSRRGSNQPQHF.

The V gene is TRBV4-3, the J gene TRBJ1-1; D remains ambiguous. CDR3 length: 16 amino acids. V lost 3 bases and J lost 8, with 22 bases in between. Looked up from germline, CDR1 is LGHNA and CDR2 is YSLEER. The CDR3 loop is CASSQRVGLALDEAFF. CDR3 in DNA: TGCGCCAGCAGCCAGCGGGTGGGTTTGGCCTTGGACGAAGCTTTCTTT.

The rearrangement joins TRBV11-2 to TRBJ2-2; D may be TRBD2 (7 bases). The V end was cut by 2 bases, the J end by 17 bases, with 21 bases between. Germline V CDR1 and CDR2: SGHAT, FQNNGV. The CDR3 totals 14 residues. As DNA, the CDR3 is TGTGCCAGCAGCTTATATCCGTCGGGGGGCGGCGGATTTTTT. The encoded protein is CASSLYPSGGGGFF.

The J gene is TRBJ2-2, the V gene TRBV5-4, with D perhaps TRBD2 (5 bases). Deletions cut 5 bases from V and 0 bases from J, with 11 bases between. The CDR3 totals 15 residues. In germline, CDR1 is SGHNT, CDR2 YYREEE (reference sequence). For the CDR3, the DNA is TGTGCCAGCAGTCGCCGGGAAACGAACACCGGGGAGCTGTTTTTT. Amino acids: CASSRRETNTGELFF.

V is TRBV29-1 and J is TRBJ2-3; 8 bases agree with TRBD1. V shed 4 bases, J shed 5 bases, and the junction held 11 bases outside the gene matches. Germline lookup yields CDR1 SQVTM and CDR2 ANQGSEA. CDR3 length: 15 amino acids. Here the CDR3 DNA reads TGCAGCGTTGCCGTCACAGGGGGATGGGAAGATACGCAGTATTTT. Translating it yields CSVAVTGGWEDTQYF.

The rearrangement joins TRBV6-5 to TRBJ2-1; TRBD2 matches at 10 bases. The V and J ends lost 2 bases and 7 bases, in that order; junction bases with no gene match: 2. The germline V gene has CDR1 MNHEY and CDR2 SVGAGI. This CDR3 is 14 amino acids long. The CDR3 DNA follows: TGTGCCAGCAGTTACGGACTAGCGGCAAATGAGCAGTTCTTC. It is translated as CASSYGLAANEQFF.

In this sample, this clone turned up a few times. The chain uses TRBV19 and TRBJ1-1; D call uncertain. The CDR3 contains 13 residues. In germline, CDR1 is LNHDA, CDR2 SQIVND (reference sequence). Trimming left V 3 bases short and J 0 bases short, with 5 bases between. The CDR3 reads CASSIDLNTEAFF. CDR3 in DNA: TGTGCCAGTAGTATCGACTTGAACACTGAAGCTTTCTTT.

The rearrangement links TRBV6-1 to TRBJ1-4; 8 bases are shared with TRBD1. The CDR3 is made up of 15 amino acids. The junction had 3 bases not matched to a gene; V was cut back by 3 bases and J by 3 bases. Germline CDR1 and CDR2: MNHNS and SASEGT. The CDR3 loop reads CASSDRGLANEKLFF. In DNA, the CDR3 is TGTGCCAGCAGTGACAGGGGGCTCGCTAATGAAAAACTGTTTTTT.

This chain uses TRBV6-2 or TRBV6-3 with TRBJ2-5; TRBD2 aligns across 7 bases. The CDR3 is 16 amino acids. Germline CDR1 reads MNHEY; CDR2 reads SVGEGT. Trimming took 6 bases from V and 0 from J; bases not matched to a gene: 10. As DNA, the CDR3 is TGTGCCAGCAGCCCCGATCCAGCGGGGTACCAAGAGACCCAGTACTTC. It translates to CASSPDPAGYQETQYF.

This clone was recorded only once. This rearrangement joins TRBV27 to TRBJ1-1; D is uncertain. The V end was cut by 3 bases, the J end by 4 bases, with 12 bases between. Germline CDR1 is MNHEY and CDR2 is SMNVEV (reference sequence). The CDR3 covers 14 residues. The CDR3 DNA follows: TGTGCCAGCAGTTTTCGCCTCTCGGGCACTGAAGCTTTCTTT. Its translation is CASSFRLSGTEAFF.

For the CDR3, the DNA is TGTGCCAGCAGCACGGCAGGGGGCTACGAGCAGTACTTC. Translating gives CASSTAGGYEQYF. The V call is TRBV7-3, the J call TRBJ2-7; 7 nucleotides align to TRBD1. The CDR3 is 13 residues long. Germline CDR1 SGHTA, CDR2 FQGTGA. Unmatched junction bases numbered 4, after V lost 5 bases and J lost 3 bases.

This clone was counted a single time. V is TRBV6-6 and J is TRBJ1-5, with TRBD1 identical over 8 bases. Germline V CDR1 and CDR2: MNHNY, SVGAGI (reference sequence). J lost 7 bases, V lost 5 bases, and 13 bases had no gene match. CDR3 length: 16 amino acids. For the CDR3, the DNA is TGTGCCAGCAGTCGCCGACAGGGGACGGGCGGCCAGCCCCAGCATTTT. Amino acid sequence: CASSRRQGTGGQPQHF.